The text below deals with one T cell receptor (beta chain). Its antigen is currently unknown. The data derive from a study of T cell responses to AZD1222 COVID-19 vaccine. Second-dose recipients at about 4 or about 12 weeks were treated as one pooled group. Looked up from germline, CDR1 is SGHVS and CDR2 is FNYEAQ. V dropped 4 bases and J dropped 3; count of bases not matched to a gene: 2. The CDR3 is 15 residues long. Libraries were prepared by immunoSEQ multiplex PCR; TCRdb keeps only in-frame clonotypes and omits some of them. The data hold about 160,000 clones, with approximately 92% observed a single time. Study outcomes and limitations: The donor group comprised mostly white British people and more females; the analysis possibly underestimated clonal diversity.

This chain links TRBV7-6 with TRBJ1-6; 8 bases are a match to TRBD1. This clonotype originated in an adult who received the AZD1222 COVID-19 vaccine. The sample consisted of peripheral blood, taken 28 days after the second AZD1222 dose. The CDR3 sequence is CASSSGQGYNSPLHF. DNA of the CDR3: TGTGCCAGCAGCTCCGGACAGGGCTATAATTCACCCCTCCACTTT.